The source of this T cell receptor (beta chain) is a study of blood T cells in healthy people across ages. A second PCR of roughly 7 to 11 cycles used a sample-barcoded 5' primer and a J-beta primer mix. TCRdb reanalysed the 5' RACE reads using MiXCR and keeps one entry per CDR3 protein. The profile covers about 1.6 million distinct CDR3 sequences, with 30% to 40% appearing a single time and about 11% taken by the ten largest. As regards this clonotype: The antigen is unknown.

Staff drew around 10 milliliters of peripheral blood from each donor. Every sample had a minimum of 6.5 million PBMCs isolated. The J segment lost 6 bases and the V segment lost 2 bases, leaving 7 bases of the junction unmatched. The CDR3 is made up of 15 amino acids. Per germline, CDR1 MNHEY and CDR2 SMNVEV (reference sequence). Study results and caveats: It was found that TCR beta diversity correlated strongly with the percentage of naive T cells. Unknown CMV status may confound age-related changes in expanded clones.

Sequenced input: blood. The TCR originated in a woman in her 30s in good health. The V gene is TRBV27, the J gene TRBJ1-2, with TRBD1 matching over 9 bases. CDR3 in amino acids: CASSLLQGAQDGYTF. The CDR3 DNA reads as TGTGCCAGCAGTTTACTACAGGGGGCGCAGGATGGCTACACCTTC.